This T cell receptor (beta chain) originates from a study of T cells in Graves' hyperthyroidism and ophthalmopathy. Study at large: Peripheral blood was obtained at initial diagnosis, preceding any treatment.

Study outcomes and limitations: A model of 13 V-J pairs discriminated ophthalmopathy from stable hyperthyroidism.

Germline V CDR1 and CDR2: SGHRS, YFSETQ. V lost 0 bases and J 5 bases, leaving 14 bases between the germline ends. This CDR3 has 15 amino acids. TCR beta CDR3 region amplification was performed from RNA transcripts. Initially, a first-round RT-PCR of the TCR CDR3 employed the HTBI primer set. Via MiXCR, TCRdb re-called the multiplex PCR reads, giving one row per CDR3 protein. The sample has approximately 510,000 distinct CDR3 sequences, 20% to 25% seen once. This clonotype was picked up many times. Its antigen is undetermined. Exclusion of patients followed from uncontrolled infection, other autoimmune disease, pregnancy or lactation.

The gene calls are TRBV5-1 and TRBJ2-5; D is perhaps TRBD1 or TRBD2 (5 bases each). The source material was blood. This TCR was sampled from a man younger than 30 with Graves' hyperthyroidism. Here the CDR3 DNA reads TGCGCCAGCAGCTTGGCCGGGGACGGGCAGGAGACCCAGTACTTC. This encodes CASSLAGDGQETQYF.